This TCR beta chain is drawn from a study of cytomegalovirus exposure and HLA in healthy donors. Overall study context: Some 85 million unique TCRs from HLA-typed donors were held in an early data release. General study findings and limits: CMV antigen specificity was confirmed in vitro for a few CMV-associated chains. The authors later found HLA-associated TCR beta chains more clonally expanded than equally common others.

This clone came up a few times. The antigen is not known. The primer mix had 60 Vbeta and 13 Jbeta primers. This table comes from immunoSEQ multiplex PCR, and its TCRdb copy is limited to in-frame clones, with some not included. The sample carries some 130,000 clones, around 63% recorded once. The germline V gene has CDR1 KGHSH and CDR2 LQKENI. The CDR3 is made up of 14 amino acids. J lost 4 bases, V lost 7 bases, and 5 bases had no gene match. This chain connects TRBV18 to TRBJ2-1; 9 bases line up with TRBD2. The receptor's source is a human donor in good health. The sequenced sample consisted of PBMCs. In nucleotides, the CDR3 is TGTGCCAGCTTCGGGACTAGCACATACAATGAGCAGTTCTTC. As protein: CASFGTSTYNEQFF.